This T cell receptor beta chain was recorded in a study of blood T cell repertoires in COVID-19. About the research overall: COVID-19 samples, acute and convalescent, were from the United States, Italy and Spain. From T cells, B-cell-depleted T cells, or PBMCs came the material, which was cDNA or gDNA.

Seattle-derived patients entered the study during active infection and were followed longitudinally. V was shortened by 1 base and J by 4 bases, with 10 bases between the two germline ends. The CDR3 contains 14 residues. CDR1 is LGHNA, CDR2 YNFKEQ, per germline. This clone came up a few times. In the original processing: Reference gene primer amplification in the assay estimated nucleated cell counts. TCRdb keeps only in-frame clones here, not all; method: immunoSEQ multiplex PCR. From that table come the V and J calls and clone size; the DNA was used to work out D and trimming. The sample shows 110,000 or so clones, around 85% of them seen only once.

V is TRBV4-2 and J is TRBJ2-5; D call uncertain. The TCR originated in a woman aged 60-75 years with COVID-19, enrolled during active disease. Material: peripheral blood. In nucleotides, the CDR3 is TGTGCCAGCAGCCAAGCGTCCGCAGTAGAGACCCAGTACTTC. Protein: CASSQASAVETQYF.